This T cell receptor (beta chain) was captured in a study of blood T cell repertoires in COVID-19. Overall study: Specimens from acute and convalescent COVID-19 originated in the United States, Italy and Spain.

Generated by immunoSEQ multiplex PCR, the TCRdb table keeps only in-frame clones and is missing some. The data show over 150,000 clones, roughly 84% seen once. The V and J ends lost 2 bases and 4 bases, in that order; junction bases with no gene match: 4. The CDR3 covers 15 residues. In germline, CDR1 is MNHNY, CDR2 SVGAGI (reference sequence). This clonotype originated in a man older than 75 with COVID-19, enrolled during active disease. Sample: peripheral blood. The chain carries TRBV6-6 and TRBJ1-4, with 7 bases fitting TRBD1. CDR3: CASSYRAGGNEKLFF. The CDR3 DNA reads as TGTGCCAGCAGTTACAGGGCAGGGGGTAATGAAAAACTGTTTTTT.